This T cell receptor (beta chain) was sequenced in a study of T cell responses to AZD1222 COVID-19 vaccine. General study points: Most donors were white British and more were female, and clonal diversity was possibly underestimated. CD4 TCRs associated with vaccination spanned spike, dominating at 160-218 and 743-854. Every sample of the repertoires postdated the peak T cell response.

Germline-derived CDR1 and CDR2 are LNHDA and SQIVND (reference sequence). The CDR3 spans 14 residues. The J segment lost 6 bases and the V segment lost 4 bases, leaving 5 bases of the junction unmatched. Using immunoSEQ multiplex PCR, the repertoire was profiled, and TCRdb retains in-frame clones only, with some absent. This table holds about 99,000 clones, roughly 90% found once. In regard to this clone: The antigen remains undetermined.

The receptor was isolated from an adult in good health. The gene calls are TRBV19 and TRBJ1-1, with TRBD1 matching 10 bases. The input for sequencing was peripheral blood, taken on day 0 of AZD1222 vaccination. This CDR3 reads CASSTGTGASEAFF. CDR3 bases: TGTGCCAGTAGTACCGGGACAGGGGCTTCTGAAGCTTTCTTT. Full variable domain (rest looked up from reference TRBV19 and TRBJ1-1): DGGITQSPKYLFRKEGQNVTLSCEQNLNHDAMYWYRQDPGQGLRLIYYSQIVNDFQKGDIAEGYSVSREKKESFPLTVTSAQKNPTAFYLCASSTGTGASEAFFGQGTRLTVV.